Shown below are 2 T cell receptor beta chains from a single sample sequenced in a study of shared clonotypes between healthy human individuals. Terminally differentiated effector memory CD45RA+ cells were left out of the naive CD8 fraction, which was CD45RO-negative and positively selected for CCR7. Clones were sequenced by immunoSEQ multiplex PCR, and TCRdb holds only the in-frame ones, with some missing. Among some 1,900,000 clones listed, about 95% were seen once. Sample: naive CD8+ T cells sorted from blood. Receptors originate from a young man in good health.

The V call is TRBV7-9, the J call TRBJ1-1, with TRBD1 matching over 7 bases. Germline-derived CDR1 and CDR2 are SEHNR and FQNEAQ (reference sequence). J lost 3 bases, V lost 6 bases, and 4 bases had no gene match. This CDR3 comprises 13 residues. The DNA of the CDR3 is TGTGCCAGCAGATATACAGGGGACACTGAAGCTTTCTTT. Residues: CASRYTGDTEAFF.

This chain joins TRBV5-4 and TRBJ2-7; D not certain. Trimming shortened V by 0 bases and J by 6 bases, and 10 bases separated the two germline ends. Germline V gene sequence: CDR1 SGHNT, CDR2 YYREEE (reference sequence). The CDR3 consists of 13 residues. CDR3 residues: CASSLAFSPEQYF. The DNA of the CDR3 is TGTGCCAGCAGCTTGGCCTTTTCCCCCGAGCAGTACTTC.